This entry features one T cell receptor (beta chain) sequence. Its target is not known. This entry belongs to a study of CXCR3-negative and CXCR3-positive naive CD8 T cells. Across the whole study: Across all libraries, TRB reads numbered around 150 million, with about 1.5 +/- 0.3 million in each library.

The CDR3 is made up of 14 amino acids. The V gene's germline CDR1 is KGHSH and CDR2 LQKENI. It was by 5' RACE with UMI labels that the TRB cDNA libraries were prepared. TCRdb re-called the 5' RACE reads; one entry per CDR3 protein, DNA not given. This sample's table has just under 90,000 distinct CDR3 sequences. Study-wide points: Comparison of naive CXCR3-negative and CXCR3-positive cells revealed similar TRBV-TRBJ usage, while memory cells differed. Partially decreased CXCR3 expression was recorded after cryopreservation, and fresh PBMCs were used in most assays. Diversity ran similarly high across both naive subsets but far lower in memory CD8+ cells. CXCR3-positive naive cells carried more hydrophobic TRB CDR3s than CXCR3-negative naive cells did.

The sequence was collected from a human donor in good health. Some clones in this sample may be carry-over from other donors' samples. The sample taken for sequencing was naive CXCR3+ CD8+ T cells from blood. Subset meaning: CD45RO-CCR7+CD27+CD95- naive CD8+ T cells expressing CXCR3 (TNR3+). The genes are TRBV18 and TRBJ2-7. The chain's CDR3 is CASSPPVNSYEQYF.